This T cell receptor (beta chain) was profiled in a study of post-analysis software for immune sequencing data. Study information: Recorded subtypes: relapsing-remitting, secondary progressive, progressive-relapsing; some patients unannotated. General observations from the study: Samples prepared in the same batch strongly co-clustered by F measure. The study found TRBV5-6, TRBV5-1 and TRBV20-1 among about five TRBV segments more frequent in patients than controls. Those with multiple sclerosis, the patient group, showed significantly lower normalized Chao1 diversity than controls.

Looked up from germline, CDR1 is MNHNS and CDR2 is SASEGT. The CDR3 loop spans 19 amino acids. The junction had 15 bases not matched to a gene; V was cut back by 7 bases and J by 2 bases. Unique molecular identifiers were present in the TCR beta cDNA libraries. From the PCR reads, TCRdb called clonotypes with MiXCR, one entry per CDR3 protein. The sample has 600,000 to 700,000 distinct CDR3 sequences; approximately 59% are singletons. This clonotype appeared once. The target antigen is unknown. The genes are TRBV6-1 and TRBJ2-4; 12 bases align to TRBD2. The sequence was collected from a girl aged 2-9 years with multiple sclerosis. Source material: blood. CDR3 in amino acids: CASTHRLAGAQSTKNIQYF. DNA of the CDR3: TGTGCCAGCACCCACCGACTAGCGGGAGCACAATCGACCAAAAACATTCAGTACTTC.